Shown below are 22 T cell receptor beta chains from a single sample sequenced in a study of identical twins. TCRdb called the 5' RACE reads again in MiXCR, with one record for every CDR3 protein. The sample lists some 320,000 distinct CDR3 sequences; roughly an eighth were seen once. The sample also formed part of further work on yellow fever vaccine responses in identical twins.

Sequencing was performed on CD8+ T cells sorted from blood. Every receptor here comes from a woman aged 18-29 years in good health.

The chain employs TRBV7-6 and TRBJ2-1; D uncertain. Germline-derived CDR1 and CDR2 are SGHVS and FNYEAQ. V lost 0 bases and J 8 bases, leaving 8 bases between the germline ends. This CDR3 comprises 13 residues. The CDR3 nucleotides are TGTGCCAGCAGCTTAGCCAATCCGGATGAGCAGTTCTTC. Amino acid sequence: CASSLANPDEQFF.

This clonotype was recorded at least ten times. The chain has TRBV12-3 or TRBV12-4 and TRBJ2-5, with D perhaps TRBD2 (5 bases). CDR3 size: 14 residues. Trimming stripped 3 bases from V and 5 bases from J, with 13 bases between. CDR3 sequence (DNA): TGTGCCAGCAGTTTTATGGGTAGAGGGGAGACCCAGTACTTC. This sequence encodes CASSFMGRGETQYF.

A few counts support this clonotype. The chain joins TRBV25-1 to TRBJ2-7; tentatively, D is TRBD2 (6 bases). Germline V gives CDR1 MGHDK, CDR2 SYGVNS. CDR3 length: 16 amino acids. V lost 5 bases, J lost 1 base, and 18 bases lay in between. The CDR3 DNA is TGTGCCAGCAGTTTCCCGGGACTCAAATGGTCCTACGAGCAGTACGTC. Encoded protein: CASSFPGLKWSYEQYV.

This clonotype appeared a few times. The chain recombines TRBV12-3 or TRBV12-4 with TRBJ1-1; no clear D gene. Trimming pared 5 bases from V and 2 bases from J, leaving 9 bases between. The CDR3 totals 13 residues. CDR3 sequence: CASSPQINTEAFF. The CDR3 DNA reads as TGTGCCAGCAGTCCCCAGATTAACACTGAAGCTTTCTTT.

V gene TRBV20-1 combines with J gene TRBJ2-5; D is unresolved. The CDR3 totals 14 residues. Germline values: CDR1 DFQATT, CDR2 SNEGSKA (reference sequence). The V end was cut by 6 bases, the J end by 2 bases, with 16 bases between. As DNA, the CDR3 is TGCAGTGCAAACCGAGAGGCAGAGCAAGAGACCCAGTACTTC. Amino acids: CSANREAEQETQYF.

This clonotype occurred many times. V and J are TRBV12-3 or TRBV12-4 and TRBJ1-1, with no clear D. This CDR3 is 12 amino acids long. The V end was cut by 3 bases, the J end by 5 bases, with 7 bases between. For the CDR3, the DNA is TGTGCCAGCAGTTTCCGGGGAACTGAAGCTTTCTTT. The encoded protein is CASSFRGTEAFF.

This clonotype was observed a handful of times. This rearrangement joins TRBV12-3 or TRBV12-4 to TRBJ1-1; D might be TRBD1 (5 bases). CDR3 size: 14 residues. V gave up 5 bases and J gave up 1 base, with 11 bases separating them. The CDR3 coding sequence is TGTGCCAGCAGTACCAGTGGGGGGAACACTGAAGCTTTCTTT. Its translation: CASSTSGGNTEAFF.

This clonotype was seen only a few times. The V and J genes are TRBV19 and TRBJ2-3; the D is unclear. Germline CDR1 LNHDA, CDR2 SQIVND (reference sequence). V was pared by 1 base and J by 0 bases, with 5 bases between. The CDR3 extends over 14 amino acids. The CDR3 is CASSIGPSTDTQYF. The CDR3 DNA reads as TGTGCCAGTAGTATAGGCCCTAGCACAGATACGCAGTATTTT. Drawing the rest from reference TRBV19 and TRBJ2-3, the complete variable domain is DGGITQSPKYLFRKEGQNVTLSCEQNLNHDAMYWYRQDPGQGLRLIYYSQIVNDFQKGDIAEGYSVSREKKESFPLTVTSAQKNPTAFYLCASSIGPSTDTQYFGPGTRLTVL.

J is TRBJ1-2 and V is TRBV21-1. TRBV21-1 is a documented pseudogene. The CDR3 spans 13 residues. The CDR3 DNA is TGTGCCAGCAGCAAAGGTCCGGCCAATGGCTACACCTTC. This encodes CASSKGPANGYTF.

J is TRBJ2-3 and V is TRBV6-5; D remains unclear. With 2 bases removed from V and 1 base from J, the gap between germline ends came to 7 bases. The CDR3 length is 14 residues. Germline V lookup: CDR1 MNHEY, CDR2 SVGAGI. CDR3 protein: CASSYGSRTDTQYF. CDR3 nucleotides: TGTGCCAGCAGTTACGGCAGCCGCACAGATACGCAGTATTTT.

There are a few counts of this clonotype. This chain uses TRBV2 with TRBJ2-1; 12 bases line up with TRBD2. CDR3 size: 16 residues. Looked up from germline, CDR1 is SNHLY and CDR2 is FYNNEI. Trimming removed 7 bases from V and 9 bases from J; junction bases left unmatched: 13. This CDR3 reads CASNLALAGGPGEQFF. DNA of the CDR3: TGTGCCAGCAACTTGGCCCTAGCGGGAGGGCCTGGTGAGCAGTTCTTC.

The genes are TRBV7-9 and TRBJ2-1; no clear D. The V end was cut by 7 bases, the J end by 5 bases, with 9 bases between. CDR3 size: 12 residues. Per germline, CDR1 SEHNR and CDR2 FQNEAQ (reference sequence). The CDR3 region is CASISRDNEQFF. DNA of the CDR3: TGTGCCAGCATAAGTCGGGACAATGAGCAGTTCTTC.

The chain uses TRBV11-1 and TRBJ2-7, with 10 bases matching TRBD2. The CDR3 runs to 18 residues. CDR1 is SGHAT, CDR2 FQDESV, per germline (reference sequence). V was pared by 3 bases and J by 0 bases, with 11 bases of the junction left unmatched. This CDR3 is CASSLSITSGKSSYEQYF. The CDR3 bases are TGTGCCAGCAGCTTGAGCATCACTAGCGGGAAGAGCTCCTACGAGCAGTACTTC. The variable domain in full, completed from reference TRBV11-1 and TRBJ2-7, reads EAEVAQSPRYKITEKSQAVAFWCDPISGHATLYWYRQILGQGPELLVQFQDESVVDDSQLPKDRFSAERLKGVDSTLKIQPAELGDSAMYLCASSLSITSGKSSYEQYFGPGTRLTVT.

This clonotype was recorded many times. The chain links TRBV5-1 to TRBJ2-7, with no clear D. V was cut by 0 bases and J by 2 bases, with 9 bases left in between. Germline CDR1 is SGHRS and CDR2 is YFSETQ. CDR3 length equals 14 residues. The CDR3 here is CASSLEVYPYEQYF. The CDR3, as DNA: TGCGCCAGCAGCTTGGAAGTTTACCCCTACGAGCAGTACTTC.

The genes are TRBV11-2 and TRBJ2-7; 9 bases are shared with TRBD2. The CDR3 covers 14 residues. Germline assignment: CDR1 SGHAT and CDR2 FQNNGV. V lost 5 bases and J lost 2; bases outside the gene matches: 4. DNA for the CDR3: TGTGCCAGCAGCCATAGCGGGGGTGCCTACGAGCAGTACGTC. Its protein product is CASSHSGGAYEQYV.

This clonotype has a count of ten or more. The rearrangement uses TRBV20-1 and TRBJ2-1, with 7 bases aligning to TRBD2. Unmatched junction bases numbered 11, after V lost 2 bases and J lost 4 bases. From germline, CDR1 is DFQATT and CDR2 SNEGSKA (reference sequence). This CDR3 region has 16 residues. The CDR3 loop is CSARRSAPSGYNEQFF. CDR3 sequence (DNA): TGCAGTGCTAGAAGGTCAGCGCCTAGCGGTTACAATGAGCAGTTCTTC.

This clonotype was counted at least ten times. The rearrangement uses TRBV20-1 and TRBJ2-1; 7 bases are a match to TRBD2. V lost 4 bases to trimming and J lost 12 bases; unmatched junction nucleotides: 18. CDR1 is DFQATT, CDR2 SNEGSKA, per germline (reference sequence). The CDR3 length is 15 residues. The CDR3 bases are TGCAGTGCTACCGCTAGCGGTACGGACCTTCAGGTGCAGTTCTTC. Translated: CSATASGTDLQVQFF.

This clonotype was counted ten times or more. CDR3 sequence: CASSLWHYEQYF. CDR3 bases: TGTGCCAGCAGTTTATGGCACTACGAGCAGTACTTC. The V gene is TRBV28, the J gene TRBJ2-7; D is unclear. Germline-derived CDR1 and CDR2 are MDHEN and SYDVKM. Trimming removed 0 bases at V and 3 bases at J, with 3 bases between. The CDR3 is 12 residues long.

CDR3 amino acids: CSARDRWGNTEAFF. The CDR3 bases are TGCAGTGCTAGAGATCGATGGGGAAACACTGAAGCTTTCTTT. The chain combines TRBV20-1 with TRBJ1-1, with D uncertain. V was shortened by 0 bases and J by 2 bases, with 10 bases between the two germline ends. Germline loops: CDR1 DFQATT, CDR2 SNEGSKA (reference sequence). The CDR3 spans 14 residues.

This clonotype occurred many times. J is TRBJ1-4 and V is TRBV12-3 or TRBV12-4; no definite D call. The CDR3 runs 12 residues. The ends were cut back, 2 bases at V and 8 bases at J, with 6 bases in the middle. CDR3 amino acids: CASSLSGEKLFF. CDR3 nucleotides: TGTGCCAGCAGTTTATCTGGGGAAAAACTGTTTTTT.

This clonotype was observed many times. The chain links TRBV29-1 to TRBJ2-7; 8 positions match TRBD2. The V gene's germline CDR1 is SQVTM and CDR2 ANQGSEA. The CDR3 spans 14 residues. V dropped 1 base and J dropped 6; count of bases not matched to a gene: 8. CDR3 nucleotide sequence: TGCAGCGTTGAAGGCCCCGGAGCGGGAGTCGAGCAGTACTTC. The encoded protein is CSVEGPGAGVEQYF.

This clonotype showed up many times. The rearrangement links TRBV27 to TRBJ2-7; TRBD2 agrees at 10 bases. CDR3 length: 16 residues. V was clipped by 3 bases and J by 6 bases; unmatched bases: 11. Germline CDR1 MNHEY, CDR2 SMNVEV (reference sequence). The DNA for the CDR3 is TGTGCCAGCAGTTTGGCCGGGACTAGCGTACCCGGCGAGCAGTACTTC. Translating it yields CASSLAGTSVPGEQYF.